This T cell receptor (beta chain) was observed in a study of blood T cell repertoires in COVID-19. Study as a whole: COVID-19 samples collected from the United States, Italy and Spain covered acute and convalescent phases.

Sequencing used immunoSEQ multiplex PCR; TCRdb keeps in-frame clones, though not all of them. The data hold approximately 440,000 clones, with roughly 88% observed a single time. This clone was seen only a few times. Germline trimming cut 2 bases from V and 0 bases from J; bases unmatched to any gene: 7. CDR1 and CDR2 from the germline V gene are SQVTM and ANQGSEA. The CDR3 is 16 amino acids. Specimen: PBMCs or T cells enriched from blood (not recorded which). The genes are TRBV29-1 and TRBJ2-3; TRBD2 matches at 8 bases. The receptor was isolated from a man younger than 35 who had recovered from COVID-19. CDR3 nucleotide sequence: TGCAGCGTTGAAACCCGACTAGCGACTAGCACAGATACGCAGTATTTT. Protein: CSVETRLATSTDTQYF.